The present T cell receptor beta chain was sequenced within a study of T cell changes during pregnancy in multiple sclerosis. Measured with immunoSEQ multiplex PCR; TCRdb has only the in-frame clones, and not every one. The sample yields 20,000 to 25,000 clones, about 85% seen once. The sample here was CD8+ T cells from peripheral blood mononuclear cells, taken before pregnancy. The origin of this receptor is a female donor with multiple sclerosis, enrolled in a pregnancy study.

CDR3 sequence (DNA): TGCGCCAGCAGCCACCAAGACAGGGGGGGCTACACCTTC. Its translation is CASSHQDRGGYTF. This chain joins TRBV4-3 and TRBJ1-2; 9 nucleotides agree with TRBD1. V lost 3 bases to trimming and J lost 8 bases; unmatched junction nucleotides: 4. From germline, CDR1 is LGHNA and CDR2 YSLEER. This CDR3 has 13 amino acids.